The 19 T cell receptor beta chains given below trace back to one sample, sequenced in a study of blood T cell repertoires in COVID-19. Assay: immunoSEQ multiplex PCR; the TCRdb copy retains only in-frame clones and omits some. The sample lists 50,000 to 70,000 clones, 70% to 80% occurring once. The sequencing sample was made of peripheral blood. The receptors derive from a man aged 45-65 years with active or convalescent COVID-19.

The chain joins TRBV11-2 to TRBJ2-1, with D possibly TRBD1 on 5 matching bases. Germline V CDR1 and CDR2: SGHAT, FQNNGV. The CDR3 consists of 13 residues. V lost 5 bases and J 10 bases, leaving 15 bases between the germline ends. The CDR3 coding sequence is TGTGCCAGCAGCGGCGACAGTGTAGGGGAGCAGTTCTTC. It codes for CASSGDSVGEQFF.

This rearrangement joins TRBV12-3 or TRBV12-4 to TRBJ2-7, with 10 nucleotides matching TRBD1. V was clipped by 11 bases and J by 3 bases; unmatched bases: 1. The CDR3 contains 11 residues. CDR3 nucleotide sequence: TGTGCCGGGACAGGGGACTACGAGCAGTACTTC. This codes for CAGTGDYEQYF.

The chain carries TRBV7-6 and TRBJ2-7; D may be TRBD2 (5 bases). V lost 3 bases to trimming and J lost 4 bases, with 10 bases between them. CDR3 size: 13 residues. Looked up from germline, CDR1 is SGHVS and CDR2 is FNYEAQ. CDR3 bases: TGTGCCAGCAGCTTTGGGGAGCCTTACGAGCAGTACTTC. Protein: CASSFGEPYEQYF.

CDR3 bases: TGCGCCAGCAGCTTGGAAGGGGGACTAGCGATGGCAAATACGCAGTATTTT. This encodes CASSLEGGLAMANTQYF. J is TRBJ2-3 and V is TRBV5-1, with 10 bases identical to TRBD2. V lost 0 bases and J lost 7; bases outside the gene matches: 11. CDR3 length equals 17 residues. CDR1 and CDR2 from the germline V gene are SGHRS and YFSETQ.

The CDR3 reads CASSLGSAYEQYF. In DNA, the CDR3 is TGTGCCAGCAGCTTGGGTTCAGCCTACGAGCAGTACTTC. The V and J genes are TRBV5-6 and TRBJ2-7; no clear D gene. The CDR3 is 13 residues long. Looked up from germline, CDR1 is SGHDT and CDR2 is YYEEEE. V was clipped by 0 bases and J by 2 bases, with 6 bases between them.

By frequency in the sample, this clone is medium-sized. The rearrangement joins TRBV19 to TRBJ1-1; D may be TRBD1 (6 bases). This CDR3 has 13 amino acids. V lost 9 bases to trimming and J lost 10 bases, with 21 bases between them. Germline V gene sequence: CDR1 LNHDA, CDR2 SQIVND (reference sequence). CDR3 protein: CASQVGEGGGAFF. The CDR3 DNA reads TGTGCCAGCCAAGTGGGGGAGGGGGGGGGAGCTTTCTTT.

This chain links TRBV18 with TRBJ2-3, with D possibly matching TRBD2 (6 bases). Germline CDR1 KGHSH, CDR2 LQKENI. V lost 0 bases, J lost 9 bases, and 7 bases lay in between. The CDR3 extends over 12 amino acids. The CDR3: CASSPPEGTQYF. In DNA form, the CDR3 reads TGTGCCAGCTCACCACCGGAGGGGACGCAGTATTTT.

The chain is built from TRBV6-5 and TRBJ2-1; no firm D call. Trimming pared 2 bases from V and 5 bases from J, leaving 13 bases between. The CDR3 sequence is 15 residues long. Looked up from germline, CDR1 is MNHEY and CDR2 is SVGAGI. The CDR3 spells CASSYGWAQNNEQFF. The CDR3, as DNA: TGTGCCAGCAGTTACGGGTGGGCCCAGAACAATGAGCAGTTCTTC.

This chain's CDR3 is CASSERRTDNQPQHF. The CDR3 DNA is TGTGCCAGCAGTGAACGAAGAACAGACAATCAGCCCCAGCATTTT. J is TRBJ1-5 and V is TRBV6-1; no clear D. Trimming pared 2 bases from V and 3 bases from J, leaving 11 bases between. Germline V gene data show CDR1 as MNHNS and CDR2 as SASEGT. This CDR3 is 15 amino acids long.

This chain connects TRBV7-6 to TRBJ1-6; no clear D. Germline assignment: CDR1 SGHVS and CDR2 FNYEAQ. V gave up 5 bases and J gave up 6 bases, with 14 bases separating them. The CDR3 has 15 amino acids. CDR3 coding DNA: TGTGCCAGCAGCCGAGCGCTGGGTGGTAATTCACCCCTCCACTTT. It is translated as CASSRALGGNSPLHF.

This clone came up a few times. The J gene is TRBJ1-5, the V gene TRBV19, with D maybe TRBD1 (5 bases). CDR1 LNHDA and CDR2 SQIVND come from the germline V gene (reference sequence). V lost 5 bases to trimming and J lost 7 bases, with 21 bases between them. The CDR3 is 16 amino acids. In nucleotides, the CDR3 is TGTGCCAGTAGTCCGCCCGGCGGGTGGGGGGACCAGCCCCAGCATTTT. It encodes CASSPPGGWGDQPQHF.

The rearrangement joins TRBV5-1 to TRBJ2-3; 7 positions match TRBD2. J was trimmed by 0 bases and V by 4 bases; bases with no gene match: 8. This CDR3 has 16 residues. From germline, CDR1 is SGHRS and CDR2 YFSETQ. CDR3 nucleotides: TGCGCCAGCAGCCTGGGGGGACTAACGAGCACAGATACGCAGTATTTT. Its protein product is CASSLGGLTSTDTQYF.

The gene calls are TRBV27 and TRBJ1-2, with D perhaps TRBD1 (5 bases). Looked up from germline, CDR1 is MNHEY and CDR2 is SMNVEV (reference sequence). The ends were cut back, 5 bases at V and 2 bases at J, with 9 bases in the middle. CDR3 length: 13 amino acids. The CDR3 DNA reads as TGTGCCAGCAGTCTCAACAGGAACTATGGCTACACCTTC. It encodes CASSLNRNYGYTF.

This chain links TRBV30 with TRBJ1-2; tentatively, D is TRBD1 (5 bases). The germline V gene has CDR1 GTSNPN and CDR2 SVGIG (reference sequence). CDR3 length equals 12 residues. Between the trimmed V and J ends, which lost 1 base and 4 bases, there was a span of 7 bases. The DNA of the CDR3 is TGTGCCTGGAGTGGGGACTTCTATGGCTACACCTTC. Its protein is CAWSGDFYGYTF.

The V and J genes are TRBV5-1 and TRBJ1-5, with D uncertain. V dropped 1 base and J dropped 5 bases, with 7 bases sitting between them. In germline, CDR1 is SGHRS, CDR2 YFSETQ. The CDR3 contains 13 residues. CDR3 residues: CASSLRGDQPQHF. CDR3 nucleotide sequence: TGCGCCAGCAGCTTGCGCGGGGATCAGCCCCAGCATTTT. The complete variable domain, with remaining parts taken from reference TRBV5-1 and TRBJ1-5, reads KAGVTQTPRYLIKTRGQQVTLSCSPISGHRSVSWYQQTPGQGLQFLFEYFSETQRNKGNFPGRFSGRQFSNSRSEMNVSTLELGDSALYLCASSLRGDQPQHFGDGTRLSIL.

This clone turned up a few times. The chain joins TRBV7-2 to TRBJ2-2, with 16 bases identical to TRBD2. With V trimmed by 3 bases and J by 0 bases, 4 bases remained unmatched. From germline, CDR1 is SGHTA and CDR2 FQGNSA. CDR3 length equals 19 residues. CDR3 nucleotides: TGTGCCAGCAGCTTCGGGACTAGCGGGAGGGCCCCGAACACCGGGGAGCTGTTTTTT. It yields the protein CASSFGTSGRAPNTGELFF. The variable domain in full, with the rest retrieved from reference TRBV7-2 and TRBJ2-2, is GAGVSQSPSNKVTEKGKDVELRCDPISGHTALYWYRQSLGQGLEFLIYFQGNSAPDKSGLPSDRFSAERTGGSVSTLTIQRTQQEDSAVYLCASSFGTSGRAPNTGELFFGEGSRLTVL.

V is TRBV28 and J is TRBJ1-3, with a weak D call TRBD1 (5 bases). The CDR3 runs to 16 residues. Trimming removed 6 bases at V and 0 bases at J, with 15 bases between. The V gene's germline CDR1 is MDHEN and CDR2 SYDVKM. The CDR3 sequence is CASSTNQGASGNTIYF. CDR3 in DNA: TGTGCCAGCAGCACGAATCAGGGCGCCTCTGGAAACACCATATATTTT.

The chain joins TRBV2 to TRBJ2-1, with 9 bases lining up with TRBD2. There are 12 residues in the CDR3. Germline assignment: CDR1 SNHLY and CDR2 FYNNEI. V lost 6 bases and J lost 10; bases outside the gene matches: 4. CDR3 nucleotides: TGTGCCAGCAGGCCGACTAGCGGCGAGCAGTTCTTC. It is translated as CASRPTSGEQFF.

The CDR3 bases are TGTGCTAGTGTGTTACAGGGGGGTACTACCCAGCATTTT. Translation gives CASVLQGGTTQHF. The chain carries TRBV12-5 and TRBJ1-5; 8 positions agree with TRBD1. The CDR3 runs to 13 residues. Germline V gene data show CDR1 as LGHNT and CDR2 as FRNRAP. With 7 bases clipped from V and 11 bases from J, the junction kept 10 bases outside the gene matches.